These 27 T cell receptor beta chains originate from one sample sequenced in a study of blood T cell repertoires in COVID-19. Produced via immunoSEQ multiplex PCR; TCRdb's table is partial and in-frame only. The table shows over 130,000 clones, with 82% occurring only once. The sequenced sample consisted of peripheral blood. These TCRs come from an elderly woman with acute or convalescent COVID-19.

The CDR3 DNA reads TGCGCCAGCAGCCCACAGTTGAACACTGAAGCTTTCTTT. Its translation is CASSPQLNTEAFF. The chain joins TRBV5-1 to TRBJ1-1; no firm D call. CDR3 size: 13 residues. Trimming took 4 bases from V and 0 from J, leaving 7 bases between them. The germline V gene encodes CDR1 SGHRS and CDR2 YFSETQ.

The CDR3 region has the DNA TGTGCCAGCAGTCCTTCCGGGACTAGAGGCGGGACCCAGTACTTC. This codes for CASSPSGTRGGTQYF. The rearrangement joins TRBV6-5 to TRBJ2-5; 8 bases align to TRBD2. V trimming: 5 bases; J trimming: 7 bases; junction bases outside the gene matches: 12. Per germline, CDR1 MNHEY and CDR2 SVGAGI. The CDR3 totals 15 residues.

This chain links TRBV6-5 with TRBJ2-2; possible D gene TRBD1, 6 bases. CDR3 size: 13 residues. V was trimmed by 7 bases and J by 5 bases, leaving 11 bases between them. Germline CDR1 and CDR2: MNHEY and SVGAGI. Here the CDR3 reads CASTPGVTGELFF. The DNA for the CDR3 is TGTGCCAGCACGCCAGGGGTAACCGGGGAGCTGTTTTTT.

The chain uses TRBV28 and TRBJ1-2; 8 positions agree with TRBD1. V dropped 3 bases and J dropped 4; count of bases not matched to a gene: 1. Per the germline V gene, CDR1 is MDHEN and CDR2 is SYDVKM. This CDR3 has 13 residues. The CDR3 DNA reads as TGTGCCAGCAGTTTTACAGGGGGCTATGGCTACACCTTC. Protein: CASSFTGGYGYTF.

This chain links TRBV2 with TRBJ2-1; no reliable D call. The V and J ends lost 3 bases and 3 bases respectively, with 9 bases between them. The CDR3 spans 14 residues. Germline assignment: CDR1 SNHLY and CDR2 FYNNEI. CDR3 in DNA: TGTGCCAGCAGTGAGGGTTCTAGCTACAATGAGCAGTTCTTC. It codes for CASSEGSSYNEQFF.

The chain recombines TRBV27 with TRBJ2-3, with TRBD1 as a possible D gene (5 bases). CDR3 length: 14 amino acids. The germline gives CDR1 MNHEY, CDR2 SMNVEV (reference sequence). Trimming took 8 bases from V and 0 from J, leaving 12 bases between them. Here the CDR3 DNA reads TGTGCCAGCCGTCAGGGTATTAGCACAGATACGCAGTATTTT. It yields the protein CASRQGISTDTQYF.

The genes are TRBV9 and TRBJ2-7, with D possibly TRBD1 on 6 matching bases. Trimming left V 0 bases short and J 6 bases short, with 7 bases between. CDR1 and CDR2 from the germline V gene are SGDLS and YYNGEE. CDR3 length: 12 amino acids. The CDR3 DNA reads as TGTGCCAGCAGCGTAGTAGGGGGCGAGCAGTACTTC. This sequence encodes CASSVVGGEQYF.

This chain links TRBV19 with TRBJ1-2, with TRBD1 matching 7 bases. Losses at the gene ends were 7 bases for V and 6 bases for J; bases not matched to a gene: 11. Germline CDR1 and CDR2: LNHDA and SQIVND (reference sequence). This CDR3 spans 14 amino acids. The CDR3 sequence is CASNIPGGVDGYTF. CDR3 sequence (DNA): TGTGCCAGTAACATCCCAGGGGGAGTGGATGGCTACACCTTC.

In DNA form, the CDR3 reads TGTGCCAGCAGCCAGGGCCCCTCAGATACGCAGTATTTT. Amino acid sequence: CASSQGPSDTQYF. The chain employs TRBV3-1 (or the pseudogene TRBV3-2) and TRBJ2-3; unclear D gene. The ends were cut back, 3 bases at V and 4 bases at J, with 8 bases in the middle. The V gene's germline CDR1 is LGHDT and CDR2 YNNKEL (reference sequence). This CDR3 is built from 13 residues.

This chain's CDR3 is CASSWSRGTEAFF. Written as DNA, the CDR3 is TGTGCCAGCAGTTGGAGCCGAGGCACTGAAGCTTTCTTT. The genes are TRBV27 and TRBJ1-1, with D hard to call. The germline gives CDR1 MNHEY, CDR2 SMNVEV (reference sequence). V was cut by 4 bases and J by 4 bases, with 10 bases left in between. The CDR3 loop spans 13 amino acids.

The CDR3 sequence: CASSPTPVPGTANTGELFF. Written as DNA, the CDR3 is TGTGCCAGCAGTCCCACTCCCGTACCCGGGACAGCAAACACCGGGGAGCTGTTTTTT. The chain has TRBV2 and TRBJ2-2; TRBD1 matches 7 bases. V lost 5 bases and J lost 2; bases outside the gene matches: 17. Per the germline V gene, CDR1 is SNHLY and CDR2 is FYNNEI. The CDR3 loop spans 19 amino acids.

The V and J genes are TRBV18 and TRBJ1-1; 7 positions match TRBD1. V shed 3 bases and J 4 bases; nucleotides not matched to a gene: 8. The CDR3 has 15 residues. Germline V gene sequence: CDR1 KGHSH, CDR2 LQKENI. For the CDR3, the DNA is TGTGCCAGCTCACCCTCCCAGGGGGAGACCACTGAAGCTTTCTTT. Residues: CASSPSQGETTEAFF.

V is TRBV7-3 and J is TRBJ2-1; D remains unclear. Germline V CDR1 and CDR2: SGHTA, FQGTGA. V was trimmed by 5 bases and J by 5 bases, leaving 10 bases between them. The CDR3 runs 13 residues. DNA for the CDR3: TGTGCCAGCAGCCCCCTCGCGGACAATGAGCAGTTCTTC. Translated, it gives CASSPLADNEQFF.

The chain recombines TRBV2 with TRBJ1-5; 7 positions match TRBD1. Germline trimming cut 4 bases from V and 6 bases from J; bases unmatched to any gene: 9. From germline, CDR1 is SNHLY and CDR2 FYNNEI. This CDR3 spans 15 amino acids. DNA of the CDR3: TGTGCCAGCAGTGTTCAAGGGGGCCAAGGTCAGCCCCAGCATTTT. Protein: CASSVQGGQGQPQHF.

The CDR3 sequence is CSVADRAEAFF. DNA of the CDR3: TGCAGCGTTGCCGACAGGGCCGAAGCTTTCTTT. The chain is built from TRBV29-1 and TRBJ1-1, with 7 bases fitting TRBD1. The germline gives CDR1 SQVTM, CDR2 ANQGSEA. The CDR3 contains 11 residues. V trimming: 4 bases; J trimming: 8 bases; junction bases outside the gene matches: 4.

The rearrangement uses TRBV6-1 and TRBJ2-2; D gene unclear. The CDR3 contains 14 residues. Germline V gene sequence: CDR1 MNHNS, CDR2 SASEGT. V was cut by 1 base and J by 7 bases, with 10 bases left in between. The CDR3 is CASSEGRTIGELFF. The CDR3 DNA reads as TGTGCCAGCAGTGAAGGCAGAACGATCGGGGAGCTGTTTTTT.

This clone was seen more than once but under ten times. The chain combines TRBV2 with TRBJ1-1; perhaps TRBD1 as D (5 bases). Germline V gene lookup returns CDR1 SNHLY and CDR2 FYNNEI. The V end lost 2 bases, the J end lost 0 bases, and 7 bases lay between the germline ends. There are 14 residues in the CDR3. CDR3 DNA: TGTGCCAGCAGTGAAAACAGGTTGAACACTGAAGCTTTCTTT. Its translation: CASSENRLNTEAFF.

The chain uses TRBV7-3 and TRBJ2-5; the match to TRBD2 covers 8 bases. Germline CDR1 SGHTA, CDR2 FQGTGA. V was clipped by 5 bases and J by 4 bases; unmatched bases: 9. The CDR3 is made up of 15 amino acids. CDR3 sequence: CASSPWTSRAETQYF. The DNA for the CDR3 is TGTGCCAGCAGCCCATGGACTAGCCGGGCAGAGACCCAGTACTTC.

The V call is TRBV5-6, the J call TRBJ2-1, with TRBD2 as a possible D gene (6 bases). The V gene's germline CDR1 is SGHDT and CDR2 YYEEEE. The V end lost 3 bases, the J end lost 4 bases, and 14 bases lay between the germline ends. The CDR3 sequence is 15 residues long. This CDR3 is CASSSRGGAYNEQFF. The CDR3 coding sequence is TGTGCCAGCAGCTCGCGAGGAGGGGCTTACAATGAGCAGTTCTTC.

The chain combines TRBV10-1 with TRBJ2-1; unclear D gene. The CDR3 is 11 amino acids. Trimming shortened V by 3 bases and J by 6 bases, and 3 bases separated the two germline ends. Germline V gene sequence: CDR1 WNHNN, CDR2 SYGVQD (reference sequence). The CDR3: CASSDSNEQFF. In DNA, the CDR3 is TGCGCCAGCAGTGACAGCAATGAGCAGTTCTTC.

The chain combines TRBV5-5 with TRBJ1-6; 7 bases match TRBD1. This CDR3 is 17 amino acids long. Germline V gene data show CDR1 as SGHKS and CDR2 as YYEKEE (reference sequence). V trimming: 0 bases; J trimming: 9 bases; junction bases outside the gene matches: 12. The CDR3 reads CASSLDPMTGSSSPLHF. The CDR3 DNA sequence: TGTGCCAGCAGCTTGGACCCTATGACAGGGTCGAGTTCACCCCTCCACTTT.

The CDR3 here is CASSLPGRGRQYF. CDR3 DNA: TGCGCCAGCAGCCTACCCGGGAGGGGGCGCCAGTACTTC. This chain connects TRBV5-1 to TRBJ2-7; TRBD2 is a possible D gene (8 bases). The CDR3 is 13 residues long. The V gene lost 4 bases and the J gene lost 10 bases, with 18 bases spanning the gap. The germline V gene encodes CDR1 SGHRS and CDR2 YFSETQ.

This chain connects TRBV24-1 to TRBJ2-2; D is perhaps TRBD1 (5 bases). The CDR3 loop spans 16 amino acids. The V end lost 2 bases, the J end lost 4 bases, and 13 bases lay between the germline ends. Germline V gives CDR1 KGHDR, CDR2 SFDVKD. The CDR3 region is CATSDSGQGRTGELFF. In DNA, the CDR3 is TGTGCCACCAGTGATTCAGGGCAGGGTCGCACCGGGGAGCTGTTTTTT.

Here the CDR3 DNA reads TGTGCCAGCAGCCCCCTCCGGGGACGGGGGACAGATACGCAGTATTTT. Translated, it gives CASSPLRGRGTDTQYF. The chain employs TRBV11-2 and TRBJ2-3, with D tentatively TRBD2 (6 bases). The germline V gene has CDR1 SGHAT and CDR2 FQNNGV. This CDR3 spans 16 amino acids. The V and J ends lost 5 bases and 3 bases respectively, with 18 bases between them.

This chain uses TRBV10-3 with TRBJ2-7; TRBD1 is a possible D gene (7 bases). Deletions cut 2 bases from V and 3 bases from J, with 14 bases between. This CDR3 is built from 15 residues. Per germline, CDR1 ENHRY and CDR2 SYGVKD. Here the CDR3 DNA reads TGTGCCATCAGTGAGAGGCAGGGGGGTCACTACGAGCAGTACTTC. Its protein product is CAISERQGGHYEQYF.

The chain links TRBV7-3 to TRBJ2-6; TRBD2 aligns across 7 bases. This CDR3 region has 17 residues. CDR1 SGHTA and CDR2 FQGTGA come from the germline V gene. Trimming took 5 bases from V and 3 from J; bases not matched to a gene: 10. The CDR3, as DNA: TGTGCCAGCAGCCGCTCGGGAGGCTCGGGTGGGGCCAACGTCCTGACTTTC. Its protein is CASSRSGGSGGANVLTF.

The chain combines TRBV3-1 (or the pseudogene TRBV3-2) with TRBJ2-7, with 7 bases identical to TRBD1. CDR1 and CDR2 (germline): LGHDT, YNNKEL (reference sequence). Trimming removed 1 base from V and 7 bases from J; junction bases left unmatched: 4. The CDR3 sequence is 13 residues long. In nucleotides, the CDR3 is TGTGCCAGCAGCCAAGCCAGGGGGAGAGAGCAGTACTTC. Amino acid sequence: CASSQARGREQYF.